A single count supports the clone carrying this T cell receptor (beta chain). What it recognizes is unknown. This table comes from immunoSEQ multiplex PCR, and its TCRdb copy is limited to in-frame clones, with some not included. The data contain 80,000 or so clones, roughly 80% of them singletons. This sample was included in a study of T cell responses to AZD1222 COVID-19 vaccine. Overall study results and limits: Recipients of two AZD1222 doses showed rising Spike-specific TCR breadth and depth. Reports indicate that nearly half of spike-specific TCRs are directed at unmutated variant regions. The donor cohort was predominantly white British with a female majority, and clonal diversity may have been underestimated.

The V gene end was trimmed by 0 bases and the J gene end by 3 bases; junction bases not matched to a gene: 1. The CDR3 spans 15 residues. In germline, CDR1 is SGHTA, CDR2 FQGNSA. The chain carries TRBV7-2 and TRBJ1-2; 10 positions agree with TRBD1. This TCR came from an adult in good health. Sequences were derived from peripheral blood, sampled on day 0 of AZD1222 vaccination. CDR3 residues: CASSLAGTGDYGYTF. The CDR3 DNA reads TGTGCCAGCAGCTTAGCGGGGACAGGGGACTATGGCTACACCTTC.